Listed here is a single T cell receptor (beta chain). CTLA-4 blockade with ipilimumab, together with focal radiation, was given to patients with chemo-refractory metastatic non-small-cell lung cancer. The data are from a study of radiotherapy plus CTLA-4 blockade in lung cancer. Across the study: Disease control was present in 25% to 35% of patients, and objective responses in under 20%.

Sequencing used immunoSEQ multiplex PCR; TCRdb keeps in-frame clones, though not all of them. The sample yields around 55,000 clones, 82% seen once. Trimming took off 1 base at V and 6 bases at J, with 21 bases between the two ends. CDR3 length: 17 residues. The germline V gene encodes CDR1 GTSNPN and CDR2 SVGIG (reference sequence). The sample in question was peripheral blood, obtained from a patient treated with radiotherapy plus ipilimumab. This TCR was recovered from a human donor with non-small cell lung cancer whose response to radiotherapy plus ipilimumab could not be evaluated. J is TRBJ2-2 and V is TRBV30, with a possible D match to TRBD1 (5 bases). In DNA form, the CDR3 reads TGTGCCTGGAGTGCCTTATTCGGTAGGGGCCCTTCCGGGGAGCTGTTTTTT. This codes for CAWSALFGRGPSGELFF.